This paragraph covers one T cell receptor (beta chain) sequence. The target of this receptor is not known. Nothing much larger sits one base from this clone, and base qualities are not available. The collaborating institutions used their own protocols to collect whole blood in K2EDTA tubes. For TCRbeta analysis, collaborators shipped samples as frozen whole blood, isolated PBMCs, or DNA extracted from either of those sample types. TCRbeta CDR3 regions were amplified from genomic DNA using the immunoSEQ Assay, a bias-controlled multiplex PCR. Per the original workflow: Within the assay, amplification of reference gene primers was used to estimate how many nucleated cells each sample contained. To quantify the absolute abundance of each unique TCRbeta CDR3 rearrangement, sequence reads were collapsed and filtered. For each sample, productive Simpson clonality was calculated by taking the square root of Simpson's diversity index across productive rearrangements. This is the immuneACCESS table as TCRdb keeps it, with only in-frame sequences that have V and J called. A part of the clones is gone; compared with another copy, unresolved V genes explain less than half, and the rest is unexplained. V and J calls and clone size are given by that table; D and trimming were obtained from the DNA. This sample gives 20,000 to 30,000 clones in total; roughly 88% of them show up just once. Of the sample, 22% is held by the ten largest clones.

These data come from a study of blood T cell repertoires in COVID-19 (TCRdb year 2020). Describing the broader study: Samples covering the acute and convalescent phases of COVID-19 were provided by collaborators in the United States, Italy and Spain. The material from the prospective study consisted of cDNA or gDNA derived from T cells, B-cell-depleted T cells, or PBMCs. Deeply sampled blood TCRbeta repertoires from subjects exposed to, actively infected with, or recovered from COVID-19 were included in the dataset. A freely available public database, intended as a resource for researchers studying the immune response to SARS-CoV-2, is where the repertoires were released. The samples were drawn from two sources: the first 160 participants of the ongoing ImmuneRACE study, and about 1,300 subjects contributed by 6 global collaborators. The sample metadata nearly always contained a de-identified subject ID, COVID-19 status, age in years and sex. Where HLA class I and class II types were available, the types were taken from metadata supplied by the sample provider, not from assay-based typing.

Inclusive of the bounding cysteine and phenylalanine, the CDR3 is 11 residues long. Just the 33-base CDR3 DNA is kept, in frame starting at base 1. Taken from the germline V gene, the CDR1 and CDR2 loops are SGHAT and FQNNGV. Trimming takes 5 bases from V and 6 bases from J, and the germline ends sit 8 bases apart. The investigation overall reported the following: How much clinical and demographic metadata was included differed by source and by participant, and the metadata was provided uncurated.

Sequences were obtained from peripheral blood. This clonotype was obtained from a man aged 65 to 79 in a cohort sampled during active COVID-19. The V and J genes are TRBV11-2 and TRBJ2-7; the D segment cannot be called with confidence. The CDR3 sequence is CASSVLREQYF. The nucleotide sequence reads TGTGCCAGCAGCGTCCTTCGCGAGCAGTACTTC.